One and the same sample provided the 3 T cell receptor beta chains below, sequenced in a study of blood T cell repertoires in COVID-19 (TCRdb year 2020). Library creation used the immunoSEQ multiplex PCR assay. TCRdb took over this immuneACCESS table, retaining in-frame rearrangements with V and J assigned. Such tables are incomplete; in checked studies, under half of the missing clones stem from an unresolved V gene, and the remainder is unexplained. This sample has a few hundred thousand clones in its table, and more than 80% of those were observed once. The ten largest clones capture over 5% of the sample. Material for sequencing was peripheral blood. These receptors originate from a woman in her forties or fifties with COVID-19, enrolled during active disease.

The chain joins TRBV19 to TRBJ2-1, with D uncertain. Deletions cut 2 bases from V and 0 bases from J, with 8 bases between. The CDR3 sequence is 15 residues long. Germline assignment: CDR1 LNHDA and CDR2 SQIVND (reference sequence). The CDR3 coding sequence is TGTGCCAGTAGTATAACCTGGAGCTCCTACAATGAGCAGTTCTTC. Protein sequence: CASSITWSSYNEQFF.

The V call is TRBV27, the J call TRBJ2-1, with 11 positions matching TRBD2. V lost 2 bases and J lost 7; bases outside the gene matches: 4. The germline V gene has CDR1 MNHEY and CDR2 SMNVEV (reference sequence). The CDR3 length is 15 residues. In nucleotides, the CDR3 is TGTGCCAGCAGTTTAACTAGCGGGAGCCCAAATGAGCAGTTCTTC. Translating gives CASSLTSGSPNEQFF.

The rearrangement uses TRBV5-6 and TRBJ2-6; 7 bases match TRBD1. V was clipped by 2 bases and J by 1 base; unmatched bases: 3. The CDR3 sequence is 16 residues long. Germline V gene lookup returns CDR1 SGHDT and CDR2 YYEEEE. CDR3 sequence (DNA): TGTGCCAGCAGCTTCTACAGGGGATCTGGGGCCAACGTCCTGACTTTC. Translating gives CASSFYRGSGANVLTF.